Listed here are 13 T cell receptor beta chains from one sample, sequenced in a study of blood T cell repertoires in COVID-19. Method: immunoSEQ multiplex PCR; TCRdb's copy keeps in-frame clones and lacks some. This sample has around 130,000 clones; roughly 80% occur once, and the top ten carry about a sixth. The sample was peripheral blood. The receptors shown here come from a woman of 80 years or more with acute or convalescent COVID-19.

V gene TRBV5-1 combines with J gene TRBJ2-3, with 7 bases matching TRBD1. CDR1 and CDR2 from the germline V gene are SGHRS and YFSETQ. The ends lost 0 bases at V and 0 bases at J; junction bases unmatched: 4. The CDR3 is made up of 16 amino acids. CDR3 protein: CASSLVGQTSTDTQYF. CDR3 nucleotide sequence: TGCGCCAGCAGCTTGGTGGGACAGACTAGCACAGATACGCAGTATTTT. The variable domain in full, completed from reference TRBV5-1 and TRBJ2-3, reads KAGVTQTPRYLIKTRGQQVTLSCSPISGHRSVSWYQQTPGQGLQFLFEYFSETQRNKGNFPGRFSGRQFSNSRSEMNVSTLELGDSALYLCASSLVGQTSTDTQYFGPGTRLTVL.

The chain employs TRBV2 and TRBJ1-2; 8 nucleotides match TRBD1. This CDR3 has 15 amino acids. J was trimmed by 0 bases and V by 5 bases; bases with no gene match: 5. Germline V gene sequence: CDR1 SNHLY, CDR2 FYNNEI. The CDR3 sequence: CASSLGQGANYGYTF. For the CDR3, the DNA is TGTGCCAGCAGTTTAGGACAGGGAGCTAACTATGGCTACACCTTC.

There are a few counts of this clone. This rearrangement joins TRBV18 to TRBJ2-7; 8 nucleotides align to TRBD1. Germline CDR1 KGHSH, CDR2 LQKENI. Trimming removed 3 bases from V and 6 bases from J; junction bases left unmatched: 1. CDR3 length equals 12 residues. The CDR3 bases are TGTGCCAGCTCACCCACAGGGGGCGAGCAGTACTTC. Translation: CASSPTGGEQYF.

The chain joins TRBV5-1 to TRBJ2-3; the D gene is possibly TRBD2 (5 bases). From germline, CDR1 is SGHRS and CDR2 YFSETQ. Trimming took 1 base from V and 0 from J, leaving 6 bases between them. The CDR3 covers 14 residues. CDR3 amino acids: CASSLRTSTDTQYF. In DNA, the CDR3 is TGCGCCAGCAGCTTGCGGACTAGCACAGATACGCAGTATTTT.

The chain uses TRBV6-5 and TRBJ2-1; D may be TRBD2 (6 bases). The germline gives CDR1 MNHEY, CDR2 SVGAGI. V was clipped by 8 bases and J by 14 bases, with 22 bases between them. This CDR3 has 13 amino acids. The CDR3 DNA reads TGTGCCAGCCTTAACTCAAAGGGCGGGAATAAGTTCTTC. It encodes CASLNSKGGNKFF.

The chain links TRBV7-2 to TRBJ2-7; TRBD2 might be the D (6 bases). V lost 5 bases and J 2 bases, leaving 19 bases between the germline ends. The CDR3 loop spans 16 amino acids. Germline values: CDR1 SGHTA, CDR2 FQGNSA. This CDR3 is CASSHISWGEAYEQYF. The CDR3 DNA is TGTGCCAGCAGCCACATCAGTTGGGGGGAGGCCTACGAGCAGTACTTC.

This chain connects TRBV30 to TRBJ1-2; TRBD1 matches at 7 bases. Germline CDR1 is GTSNPN and CDR2 is SVGIG (reference sequence). The CDR3 spans 14 residues. Trimming at V came to 3 bases and at J to 0 bases, leaving 4 bases not matched to a gene. The CDR3 spells CAWRGTVANYGYTF. The CDR3, as DNA: TGTGCCTGGAGGGGGACAGTAGCTAACTATGGCTACACCTTC. Together with reference TRBV30 and TRBJ1-2, the CDR3 gives the full variable domain: SQTIHQWPATLVQPVGSPLSLECTVEGTSNPNLYWYRQAAGRGLQLLFYSVGIGQISSEVPQNLSASRPQDRQFILSSKKLLLSDSGFYLCAWRGTVANYGYTFGSGTRLTVV.

This chain joins TRBV5-1 and TRBJ2-7, with D maybe TRBD2 (5 bases). The CDR3 covers 13 residues. Trimming removed 3 bases at V and 3 bases at J, with 10 bases between. The germline gives CDR1 SGHRS, CDR2 YFSETQ. CDR3 in amino acids: CASSSGVGYEQYF. The CDR3 DNA sequence: TGCGCCAGCAGCTCCGGGGTGGGCTACGAGCAGTACTTC. The whole variable domain, remainder taken from reference TRBV5-1 and TRBJ2-7, is KAGVTQTPRYLIKTRGQQVTLSCSPISGHRSVSWYQQTPGQGLQFLFEYFSETQRNKGNFPGRFSGRQFSNSRSEMNVSTLELGDSALYLCASSSGVGYEQYFGPGTRLTVT.

This clone was seen just once. The chain recombines TRBV3-1 (or the pseudogene TRBV3-2) with TRBJ1-3; 12 nucleotides align to TRBD1. The V segment lost 4 bases and the J segment 8 bases; nucleotides outside the gene matches: 3. Germline loops: CDR1 LGHDT, CDR2 YNNKEL (reference sequence). This CDR3 is built from 14 residues. This CDR3 reads CASSLGQGAYTIYF. The CDR3 nucleotides read TGTGCCAGCAGCCTGGGACAGGGGGCATACACCATATATTTT.

This clone was found once. The CDR3 region has the DNA TGTGCCAGCTCCCAAACATCAGGGTGGGAGGTCACTGAAGCTTTCTTT. This gives the protein CASSQTSGWEVTEAFF. The chain carries TRBV18 and TRBJ1-1; TRBD1 is a possible D gene (5 bases). The length of the CDR3 is 16 residues. Germline V gene data show CDR1 as KGHSH and CDR2 as LQKENI. Deletions cut 6 bases from V and 4 bases from J, with 21 bases between.

The chain combines TRBV30 with TRBJ2-1, with TRBD2 matching over 9 bases. Germline loops: CDR1 GTSNPN, CDR2 SVGIG (reference sequence). V was clipped by 3 bases and J by 3 bases; unmatched bases: 6. The CDR3 is made up of 15 amino acids. The CDR3 DNA sequence: TGTGCCTGGAGACGGCGGGAGGGCCTCTACAATGAGCAGTTCTTC. Amino acid sequence: CAWRRREGLYNEQFF.

This chain links TRBV9 with TRBJ2-6; TRBD1 matches at 8 bases. Trimming took 3 bases from V and 0 from J; bases not matched to a gene: 5. This CDR3 is built from 17 residues. Germline CDR1 and CDR2: SGDLS and YYNGEE. In DNA, the CDR3 is TGTGCCAGCAGCGCCTACAGGGGGGTCTCTGGGGCCAACGTCCTGACTTTC. It specifies CASSAYRGVSGANVLTF.

The chain combines TRBV5-4 with TRBJ2-5; D is ambiguous. Germline-derived CDR1 and CDR2 are SGHNT and YYREEE (reference sequence). This CDR3 is built from 13 residues. V lost 1 base to trimming and J lost 3 bases, with 7 bases between them. CDR3 nucleotide sequence: TGTGCCAGCAGCTTGACGCAGGAAGAGACCCAGTACTTC. This codes for CASSLTQEETQYF.